These 27 T cell receptor beta chains share one sample of origin, sequenced in a study of blood T cell repertoires in COVID-19 (dated by TCRdb to 2018 to 2020). Receptor amplification or capture employed the immunoSEQ multiplex PCR assay. TCRdb stores this immuneACCESS table with in-frame sequences only. Part of the clones is absent; in the studies checked, under half of the shortfall reflects unresolved V genes, and no reason is known for the rest. Across this sample there are approximately 68,000 clones, with around 83% seen only once. Clones ranked in the top ten supply around 6% of the sample. Sequencing was performed on peripheral blood. These receptors all stem from an older woman with acute or convalescent COVID-19.

The chain carries TRBV6-5 and TRBJ1-6; no firm D call. The CDR3 runs to 14 residues. Trimming pared 6 bases from V and 7 bases from J, leaving 13 bases between. Germline V CDR1 and CDR2: MNHEY, SVGAGI. CDR3 in DNA: TGTGCCAGCAGCCTAGACGGGAAAAATTCACCCCTCCACTTT. It codes for CASSLDGKNSPLHF.

This chain joins TRBV6-5 and TRBJ1-1, with 9 bases fitting TRBD1. V shed 4 bases and J 4 bases; nucleotides not matched to a gene: 4. Germline V gives CDR1 MNHEY, CDR2 SVGAGI. There are 14 residues in the CDR3. Here the CDR3 reads CASSSTTGGTEAFF. CDR3 bases: TGTGCCAGCAGTTCGACGACAGGGGGCACTGAAGCTTTCTTT.

The chain is built from TRBV7-9 and TRBJ1-4; maybe TRBD1 (5 bases). The germline V gene has CDR1 SEHNR and CDR2 FQNEAQ (reference sequence). There are 15 residues in the CDR3. V lost 5 bases and J 8 bases, leaving 18 bases between the germline ends. CDR3 coding DNA: TGTGCCAGCAGCCTGTTCACAGGAACCACCGAAAAACTGTTTTTT. Protein product: CASSLFTGTTEKLFF.

This sequence joins TRBV5-4 and TRBJ1-4, with TRBD1 identical over 8 bases. J gave up 3 bases and V 2 bases, and 0 bases lay outside the gene matches. Germline V gene lookup returns CDR1 SGHNT and CDR2 YYREEE (reference sequence). The CDR3 spans 14 residues. CDR3 amino acids: CASSLQGANEKLFF. Here the CDR3 DNA reads TGTGCCAGCAGCTTACAGGGGGCTAATGAAAAACTGTTTTTT.

This chain connects TRBV11-2 to TRBJ2-5, with 7 bases lining up with TRBD1. V lost 1 base, J lost 5 bases, and 19 bases stayed unmatched. CDR1 is SGHAT, CDR2 FQNNGV, per germline. This CDR3 is built from 19 residues. In nucleotides, the CDR3 is TGTGCCAGCAGCTTAGGAGTTCGCAGGGACAGCCCTGGGGGTGAGACCCAGTACTTC. It specifies CASSLGVRRDSPGGETQYF. Full variable domain (remainder filled in from reference TRBV11-2 and TRBJ2-5): EAGVAQSPRYKIIEKRQSVAFWCNPISGHATLYWYQQILGQGPKLLIQFQNNGVVDDSQLPKDRFSAERLKGVDSTLKIQPAKLEDSAVYLCASSLGVRRDSPGGETQYFGPGTRLLVL.

V and J are TRBV9 and TRBJ1-2; 7 bases line up with TRBD1. In germline, CDR1 is SGDLS, CDR2 YYNGEE. The CDR3 is 16 amino acids. The junction had 11 bases not matched to a gene; V was cut back by 4 bases and J by 2 bases. The CDR3 DNA is TGTGCCAGCAGCCCCGAAGAGGGGGCCACCAACTATGGCTACACCTTC. Residues: CASSPEEGATNYGYTF.

This chain connects TRBV27 to TRBJ1-1, with D perhaps matching TRBD1 (5 bases). The CDR3 covers 11 residues. The ends were cut back, 7 bases at V and 10 bases at J, with 13 bases in the middle. The germline V gene encodes CDR1 MNHEY and CDR2 SMNVEV (reference sequence). This chain's CDR3 is CASTAGMVAFF. The CDR3 nucleotides are TGTGCCAGCACTGCAGGGATGGTAGCTTTCTTT.

The chain employs TRBV19 and TRBJ2-3, with D perhaps TRBD1 (5 bases). This CDR3 has 16 residues. Germline assignment: CDR1 LNHDA and CDR2 SQIVND (reference sequence). Trimming stripped 7 bases from V and 1 base from J, with 18 bases between. The CDR3 reads CASKPRQGIGTDTQYF. The CDR3 DNA reads as TGTGCCAGTAAGCCCCGGCAGGGTATAGGCACAGATACGCAGTATTTT. Based on the CDR3 plus reference TRBV19 and TRBJ2-3, the full variable domain is DGGITQSPKYLFRKEGQNVTLSCEQNLNHDAMYWYRQDPGQGLRLIYYSQIVNDFQKGDIAEGYSVSREKKESFPLTVTSAQKNPTAFYLCASKPRQGIGTDTQYFGPGTRLTVL.

This clone appeared a few times. The chain combines TRBV3-1 (or the pseudogene TRBV3-2) with TRBJ1-5, with D possibly matching TRBD1 (6 bases). V lost 4 bases and J 2 bases, leaving 12 bases between the germline ends. Germline lookup yields CDR1 LGHDT and CDR2 YNNKEL (reference sequence). This CDR3 has 15 residues. The DNA of the CDR3 is TGTGCCAGCAGCCCTACTCCAGGGGGCAATCAGCCCCAGCATTTT. This translates into CASSPTPGGNQPQHF.

The chain combines TRBV2 with TRBJ1-5; 8 bases fit TRBD1. V lost 5 bases, J lost 2 bases, and 14 bases stayed unmatched. The CDR3 extends over 18 amino acids. Germline CDR1 and CDR2: SNHLY and FYNNEI. The CDR3 DNA reads TGTGCCAGCAGTCCCCCCGGACAGGGAGGGATAGGCAATCAGCCCCAGCATTTT. This codes for CASSPPGQGGIGNQPQHF. The complete variable domain, with remaining parts taken from reference TRBV2 and TRBJ1-5, reads EPEVTQTPSHQVTQMGQEVILRCVPISNHLYFYWYRQILGQKVEFLVSFYNNEISEKSEIFDDQFSVERPDGSNFTLKIRSTKLEDSAMYFCASSPPGQGGIGNQPQHFGDGTRLSIL.

V usage is TRBV19 and J usage is TRBJ2-7; TRBD2 might be the D (5 bases). The CDR3 runs to 14 residues. Germline V lookup: CDR1 LNHDA, CDR2 SQIVND (reference sequence). V lost 3 bases and J lost 0, with 9 bases in between. The CDR3 region is CASSMMGSSYEQYF. DNA of the CDR3: TGTGCCAGTAGTATGATGGGGAGCTCCTACGAGCAGTACTTC.

The CDR3 coding sequence is TGCGCCAGCAAACCCGGGGCGGGGAAAGGAGAGCAGTACTTC. Its translation is CASKPGAGKGEQYF. This sequence joins TRBV5-1 and TRBJ2-7; D may be TRBD2 (6 bases). The CDR3 spans 14 residues. The germline V and J ends were trimmed by 6 bases and 7 bases, with 20 bases remaining between them. CDR1 and CDR2 from the germline V gene are SGHRS and YFSETQ.

The chain couples TRBV19 to TRBJ1-2; maybe TRBD1 (6 bases). This CDR3 region has 14 residues. CDR1 LNHDA and CDR2 SQIVND come from the germline V gene (reference sequence). Trimming stripped 7 bases from V and 8 bases from J, with 20 bases between. The CDR3 region has the DNA TGTGCCAGTACCTTGTACGGGACACCTGGGGGCTACACCTTC. Translating it yields CASTLYGTPGGYTF.

The chain carries TRBV7-2 and TRBJ1-3; D gene unclear. The CDR3 runs 14 residues. Germline lookup yields CDR1 SGHTA and CDR2 FQGNSA. The V gene lost 4 bases and the J gene lost 7 bases, with 14 bases spanning the gap. CDR3: CASSSPRQANTIYF. The CDR3 nucleotides read TGTGCCAGCAGCTCACCCCGGCAGGCCAACACCATATATTTT.

The V and J genes are TRBV4-1 and TRBJ2-3; D is possibly TRBD2 (5 bases). V was trimmed by 4 bases and J by 0 bases, leaving 8 bases between them. Germline assignment: CDR1 MGHRA and CDR2 YSYEKL. The CDR3 has 14 residues. The CDR3 sequence is CASSLRGSTDTQYF. The CDR3 DNA follows: TGCGCCAGCAGCCTCCGGGGTAGCACAGATACGCAGTATTTT.

This chain uses TRBV5-1 with TRBJ1-5; D might be TRBD1 (5 bases). Germline V gene data show CDR1 as SGHRS and CDR2 as YFSETQ. The CDR3 is 14 residues long. Trimming took off 0 bases at V and 3 bases at J, with 7 bases between the two ends. CDR3 DNA sequence: TGCGCCAGCAGCTTGGGGGACTACAATCAGCCCCAGCATTTT. Its translation is CASSLGDYNQPQHF.

The rearrangement uses TRBV5-1 and TRBJ2-2; possible D gene TRBD1, 5 bases. V lost 7 bases and J lost 0, with 19 bases in between. The CDR3 runs to 17 residues. Germline V lookup: CDR1 SGHRS, CDR2 YFSETQ. DNA for the CDR3: TGCGCCAGCGGACAAAATGGACCGAACGCGAACACCGGGGAGCTGTTTTTT. Its translation: CASGQNGPNANTGELFF.

The chain recombines TRBV5-1 with TRBJ1-2; TRBD1 matches at 8 bases. CDR1 and CDR2 from the germline V gene are SGHRS and YFSETQ. The V segment lost 4 bases and the J segment 12 bases; nucleotides outside the gene matches: 8. The CDR3 is made up of 12 amino acids. The CDR3 DNA reads as TGCGCCAGCAGCCCCGGACAGGGTGTGGACACCTTC. The encoded protein is CASSPGQGVDTF.

V is TRBV18 and J is TRBJ2-7, with 8 bases lining up with TRBD1. CDR1 is KGHSH and CDR2 is LQKENI in the germline V gene. V lost 0 bases to trimming and J lost 0 bases; unmatched junction nucleotides: 4. This CDR3 region has 16 residues. The CDR3 region has the DNA TGTGCCAGCTCACCACCGAGACAGGGGATCTCCTACGAGCAGTACTTC. This sequence encodes CASSPPRQGISYEQYF.

This chain's CDR3 is CASKLGGIVRNEDTQYF. CDR3 bases: TGTGCCAGCAAATTAGGGGGAATCGTACGGAACGAAGATACGCAGTATTTT. The rearrangement uses TRBV2 and TRBJ2-3, with D perhaps matching TRBD1 (6 bases). CDR1 and CDR2 from the germline V gene are SNHLY and FYNNEI. Trimming shortened V by 7 bases and J by 5 bases, and 25 bases separated the two germline ends. CDR3 length equals 17 residues.

With respect to this clone: The sample carries other DNA sequences with the same CDR3. This chain uses TRBV19 with TRBJ1-4, with TRBD1 matching over 7 bases. The CDR3 spans 15 residues. V trimming: 6 bases; J trimming: 0 bases; junction bases outside the gene matches: 4. Per germline, CDR1 LNHDA and CDR2 SQIVND (reference sequence). Written as DNA, the CDR3 is TGTGCCAGTAGCGGGACAGCTGCAACTAATGAAAAACTGTTTTTT. This gives the protein CASSGTAATNEKLFF.

CDR3 in amino acids: CASRLAVDTDTQYF. DNA for the CDR3: TGTGCCAGCAGATTAGCGGTTGACACAGATACGCAGTATTTT. The V call is TRBV6-5, the J call TRBJ2-3; perhaps TRBD2 as D (6 bases). The CDR3 is 14 amino acids. V gave up 6 bases and J gave up 2 bases, with 12 bases separating them. Germline assignment: CDR1 MNHEY and CDR2 SVGAGI.

This chain joins TRBV3-1 (or the pseudogene TRBV3-2) and TRBJ1-6, with no clear D. The CDR3 length is 17 residues. With 5 bases removed from V and 7 bases from J, the gap between germline ends came to 21 bases. Germline V CDR1 and CDR2: LGHDT, YNNKEL (reference sequence). CDR3 sequence (DNA): TGTGCCAGCAGCTTTAGGACTGCCCAGGTACCCAATTCACCCCTCCACTTT. This encodes CASSFRTAQVPNSPLHF.

The chain uses TRBV3-1 (or the pseudogene TRBV3-2) and TRBJ1-1, with unresolved D. The CDR3 covers 15 residues. Looked up from germline, CDR1 is LGHDT and CDR2 is YNNKEL (reference sequence). Trimming took 4 bases from V and 3 from J, leaving 15 bases between them. The CDR3, as DNA: TGTGCCAGCAGCCGCGGAGAAGGGAGTCACACTGAAGCTTTCTTT. Encoded protein: CASSRGEGSHTEAFF.

The V call is TRBV3-1 (or the pseudogene TRBV3-2), the J call TRBJ1-3; TRBD1 agrees at 7 bases. Germline CDR1 reads LGHDT; CDR2 reads YNNKEL (reference sequence). The CDR3 covers 15 residues. J was trimmed by 4 bases and V by 4 bases; bases with no gene match: 7. In nucleotides, the CDR3 is TGTGCCAGCAGCCGCCTAACAGGGGAAGGAAACACCATATATTTT. Protein product: CASSRLTGEGNTIYF.

This clone was detected once. The chain uses TRBV5-3 and TRBJ1-1, with 7 bases identical to TRBD1. TRBV5-3 is annotated as an ORF whose role is uncertain. This CDR3 is 12 amino acids long. Losses at the gene ends were 5 bases for V and 4 bases for J; bases not matched to a gene: 2. The CDR3 is CARRRGPTEAFF. The CDR3 bases are TGTGCCAGAAGGAGGGGGCCCACTGAAGCTTTCTTT.

This chain uses TRBV5-1 with TRBJ2-5; tentative D call: TRBD2 (6 bases). Trimming stripped 4 bases from V and 3 bases from J, with 16 bases between. This CDR3 is built from 15 residues. Germline-derived CDR1 and CDR2 are SGHRS and YFSETQ. The CDR3 spells CASSPEGRREETQYF. CDR3 DNA sequence: TGCGCCAGCAGCCCCGAAGGACGGAGGGAAGAGACCCAGTACTTC.